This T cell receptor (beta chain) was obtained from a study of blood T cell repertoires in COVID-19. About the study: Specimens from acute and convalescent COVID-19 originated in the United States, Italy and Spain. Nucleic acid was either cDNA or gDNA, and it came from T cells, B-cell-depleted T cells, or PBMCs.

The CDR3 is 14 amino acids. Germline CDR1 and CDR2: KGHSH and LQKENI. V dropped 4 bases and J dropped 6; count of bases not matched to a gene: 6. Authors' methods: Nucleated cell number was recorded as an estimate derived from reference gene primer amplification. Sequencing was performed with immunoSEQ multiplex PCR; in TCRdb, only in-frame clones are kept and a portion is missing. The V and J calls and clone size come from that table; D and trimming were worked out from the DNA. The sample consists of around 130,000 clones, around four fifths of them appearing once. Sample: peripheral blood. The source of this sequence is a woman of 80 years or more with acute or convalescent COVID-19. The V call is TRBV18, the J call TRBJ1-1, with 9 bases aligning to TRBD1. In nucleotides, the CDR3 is TGTGCCAGCTCACGGACAGGGGATATCGCTGAAGCTTTCTTT. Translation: CASSRTGDIAEAFF.